This paragraph covers one T cell receptor (beta chain) sequence. Its matching antigen is unknown. Second-dose recipients at about 4 or about 12 weeks were treated as one pooled group. The V gene's germline CDR1 is LGHDT and CDR2 YNNKEL (reference sequence). V shed 3 bases and J shed 5 bases, with 10 bases lying between them. The CDR3 consists of 14 residues. This sample stems from a study of T cell responses to AZD1222 COVID-19 vaccine. TCRdb's table, derived via immunoSEQ multiplex PCR, lists solely in-frame clones and lacks some. This sample carries 15,000 to 20,000 clones, approximately 81% of them seen once, and the ten largest clones take about 16%. Study-level points and caveats: Of spike-specific TCRs, nearly half reportedly target regions left unmutated in variants. Samples come after the peak T cell response, not at day 14. Spike was spanned by vaccine-associated CD4 TCRs, which were dominant at 160-218 and 743-854.

The specimen was peripheral blood, collected 28 days after the second AZD1222 dose. This rearrangement joins TRBV3-1 (or the pseudogene TRBV3-2) to TRBJ1-4; D remains ambiguous. The TCR comes from an adult who received the AZD1222 COVID-19 vaccine. CDR3 loop: CASSQRKSNEKLFF. CDR3 bases: TGTGCCAGCAGCCAGAGGAAATCAAATGAAAAACTGTTTTTT.